This T cell receptor (beta chain) is drawn from a study of cytomegalovirus exposure and HLA in healthy donors. A note on this clone: Its specificity is unknown.

It was with 60 Vbeta and 13 Jbeta primers that the PCR ran. Here immunoSEQ multiplex PCR was the method, and the copy in TCRdb shows in-frame clones only, minus some. Among approximately 160,000 clones listed, 75% were seen once. The CDR3 length is 13 residues. V was clipped by 4 bases and J by 6 bases; unmatched bases: 8. Per germline, CDR1 GTSNPN and CDR2 SVGIG (reference sequence). The study's findings and limits: Later, TCR association rates were found to vary by HLA locus, highest for DRB1 and lowest for HLA-C. Prior analysis indicated that the majority of TCR beta V segments exhibited productivity approximately 87% or approximately 30% of the time.

The sequencing input was PBMCs. The source of this sequence is a man between 18 and 35 years old in good health and CMV-seronegative. This rearrangement joins TRBV30 to TRBJ1-1, with 7 bases that match TRBD1. The CDR3 nucleotides are TGTGCCTGGATTACCGAAGGGACAGCTGAAGCTTTCTTT. Translation gives CAWITEGTAEAFF.